This is a list of T cell receptor beta chains from one sample in a study of OX40 agonist ivuxolimab in advanced cancers. Data came from immunoSEQ multiplex PCR; TCRdb stores just in-frame clones and leaves some out. Here the sample spans roughly 82,000 clones, more than 70% being singletons. Sequenced here: CD4+ or CD8+ T cells sorted from blood, sampled in a trial of the OX40 agonist ivuxolimab. These receptors originate from an adult with an advanced solid tumor such as melanoma, head and neck, liver or kidney cancer. The CDR3 runs from the conserved cysteine through the conserved F or W. D genes are given only for firm matches. Size is stated for part of the rows, as once, few or many counts, or as a class when the clone is expanded.

d_gene	len	v_gene	j_gene	abundance	CDR3nt	CDR3aa
-	13	TRBV28	TRBJ1-1	-	TGTGCCAGCGGATTCGCGGCTCTGGGTCAAGCTTTCTTT	CASGFAALGQAFF
-	16	TRBV19	TRBJ2-3	-	TGTGCCAGTAGTATGAGCCCGGGGGCGGTAACAGATACGCAGTATTTT	CASSMSPGAVTDTQYF
-	13	TRBV4-1	TRBJ1-2	once	TGCGCCAGCAGCCCCCGAGAAGGCTATGGCTACACCTTC	CASSPREGYGYTF
TRBD1	11	TRBV2	TRBJ1-1	-	TGTGCCAGGACAGGGGAGGATGAAGCTTTCTTT	CARTGEDEAFF
TRBD1	14	TRBV29-1	TRBJ1-5	-	TGCAGCGTGAAGACAGGGTTGCGGAATCAGCCCCAGCATTTT	CSVKTGLRNQPQHF
TRBD2	15	TRBV5-1	TRBJ2-5	-	TGCGCCAGCACACGCGGGGGGGCGTTAGTAGAGACCCAGTACTTC	CASTRGGALVETQYF
-	16	TRBV6-5	TRBJ2-7	-	TGTGCCAGCAGTTTGAAGACCGGGACATTTTACTACGAGCAGTACTTC	CASSLKTGTFYYEQYF
-	13	TRBV19	TRBJ2-5	-	TGTGCCAGTAGTATGGCGGTCCTCAGGACCCAGTACTTC	CASSMAVLRTQYF
-	15	TRBV5-1	TRBJ1-2	-	TGCGCCAGCAGCCGGGGGCAAGAGGGCATCTATGGCTACACCTTC	CASSRGQEGIYGYTF
-	15	TRBV5-6	TRBJ1-2	-	TGTGCCAGCAGCTTGGTGGGCTTAGCTAACTATGGCTACACCTTC	CASSLVGLANYGYTF
TRBD1	15	TRBV28	TRBJ1-2	-	TGTGCCAGCAGAAATGCGGGACAGGGGGTTGAAGGCTACACCTTC	CASRNAGQGVEGYTF
-	13	TRBV6-4	TRBJ2-3	-	TGTGCCAGCAGTGGAGAAAGAGGTGATACGCAGTATTTT	CASSGERGDTQYF
TRBD1	13	TRBV2	TRBJ2-7	-	TGTGCCAGCATCTGGACAGGGACCTACGAGCAGTACTTC	CASIWTGTYEQYF
-	15	TRBV19	TRBJ1-2	-	TGTGCCAGTAGTATAGCCAGGGGACCTAACTATGGCTACACCTTC	CASSIARGPNYGYTF
TRBD1	15	TRBV18	TRBJ1-2	-	TGTGCCAGCTCACCGTTGACAGGGCCTAACTATGGCTACACCTTC	CASSPLTGPNYGYTF
TRBD1	15	TRBV6-5	TRBJ1-3	-	TGTGCCAGCAGTTTAACCCGGGACAGAGGGAACACCATATATTTT	CASSLTRDRGNTIYF
-	14	TRBV5-1	TRBJ2-7	-	TGCGCCAGCAGCTTGAGGGGGGGCAGCTACGAGCAGTACTTC	CASSLRGGSYEQYF
-	13	TRBV19	TRBJ1-5	-	TGTGCCAGCACTGAGGGGGGCAATCAGCCCCAGCATTTT	CASTEGGNQPQHF
TRBD2	17	TRBV7-8	TRBJ2-2	-	TGTGCCAGCAGCTTCGGGACTAGAGGATGGGGAACCGGGGAGCTGTTTTTT	CASSFGTRGWGTGELFF
TRBD2	14	TRBV15	TRBJ2-7	-	TGTGCCACCAGCAGAGACGCGGGGGCCTACGAGCAGTACTTC	CATSRDAGAYEQYF
TRBD1	12	TRBV28	TRBJ1-4	-	TGTGCCAGCAGGACAGGGAATGAAAAACTGTTTTTT	CASRTGNEKLFF
TRBD2	19	TRBV28	TRBJ2-7	-	TGTGCCAGCAGTTTAGTGTGGGGGCTAGCGGGAGTTTTGGATTACGAGCAGTACTTC	CASSLVWGLAGVLDYEQYF
-	11	TRBV2	TRBJ2-5	-	TGTGCCAGCATGTTCCCGGAGACCCAGTACTTC	CASMFPETQYF
-	13	TRBV5-4	TRBJ2-5	-	TGTGCCAGCAGCTTACGGATGCAAGAGACCCAGTACTTC	CASSLRMQETQYF
TRBD2	17	TRBV9	TRBJ2-3	-	TGTGCCAGCAGCGTAACCCCGGGACTAGATTACGCAGATACGCAGTATTTT	CASSVTPGLDYADTQYF
-	15	TRBV25-1	TRBJ2-2	-	TGTGCCAGCAGTGAAAACCAGGGAATCACCGGGGAGCTGTTTTTT	CASSENQGITGELFF
-	13	TRBV19	TRBJ2-1	-	TGTGCCAGTAGTATAGACAGGGACAATGAGCAGTTCTTC	CASSIDRDNEQFF
-	15	TRBV19	TRBJ1-5	few	TGTGCCAGTAGTCCACAGGGTATGCGCAATCAGCCCCAGCATTTT	CASSPQGMRNQPQHF
TRBD2	16	TRBV6-4	TRBJ2-7	-	TGTGCCAGCAGTGCCCCACTAGCGGACCGACCCTACGAGCAGTACTTC	CASSAPLADRPYEQYF
-	16	TRBV28	TRBJ2-1	-	TGTGCCAGCAGTTTTCTGGGCGGACGTGGGTACAATGAGCAGTTCTTC	CASSFLGGRGYNEQFF
TRBD1	17	TRBV18	TRBJ1-1	-	TGTGCCAGCTCGCCCCGACAGGGGGAATCACGGAACACTGAAGCTTTCTTT	CASSPRQGESRNTEAFF
-	14	TRBV10-1	TRBJ2-2	once	TGCGCCAGCAGCTCCGGGATGAACACCGGGGAGCTGTTTTTT	CASSSGMNTGELFF
-	12	TRBV5-1	TRBJ2-3	-	TGCGCCAGGAAAGAAGGCACAGATACGCAGTATTTT	CARKEGTDTQYF
-	13	TRBV14	TRBJ2-1	-	TGTGCCAGCAGCCAAGATAATAGCGATGAGCAGTTCTTC	CASSQDNSDEQFF
TRBD1	15	TRBV6-5	TRBJ1-1	-	TGTGCCAGCACCCCCAGGGGGCGGGGAAACACTGAAGCTTTCTTT	CASTPRGRGNTEAFF
TRBD1	14	TRBV11-2	TRBJ1-6	-	TGTGCCAGCAGCCTAGACAGGGCTGATTCACCCCTCCACTTT	CASSLDRADSPLHF
TRBD1	17	TRBV11-2	TRBJ2-7	few	TGTGCCAGCAGTCCCAGGTTGGGGGACAGGGGAACCTACGAGCAGTACTTC	CASSPRLGDRGTYEQYF
-	15	TRBV4-1	TRBJ1-1	-	TGCGCCAGCAGCCAAGAAGGTGGGACGAACACTGAAGCTTTCTTT	CASSQEGGTNTEAFF
-	14	TRBV27	TRBJ2-7	-	TGTGCCAGCAGTCTCCGGGACGGAACCTACGAGCAGTACTTC	CASSLRDGTYEQYF
TRBD1	16	TRBV11-3	TRBJ2-3	-	TGTGCCAGCAGCTTAGGCCTTACAGGGGTGGAAGATACGCAGTATTTT	CASSLGLTGVEDTQYF
-	12	TRBV10-2	TRBJ2-5	-	TGCGCCAGCAGCGCCGCTCGAGAGACCCAGTACTTC	CASSAARETQYF
-	14	TRBV5-1	TRBJ1-1	-	TGCGCCAGCAGCTGGGTCTTCCAAAACACTGAAGCTTTCTTT	CASSWVFQNTEAFF
TRBD1	14	TRBV9	TRBJ2-2	-	TGTGCCAGCAGACAGGGGGCGAACACCGGGGAGCTGTTTTTT	CASRQGANTGELFF
TRBD2	19	TRBV7-2	TRBJ2-6	once	TGTGCCAGCAGCTCGAGACTAGCGGGAGGGCGTTCTGGGGCCAACGTCCTGACTTTC	CASSSRLAGGRSGANVLTF
-	13	TRBV28	TRBJ2-7	-	TGTGCCAGCAGAGCAGGGCCCTCCTACGAGCAGTACTTC	CASRAGPSYEQYF
-	11	TRBV14	TRBJ2-7	-	TGTGCCAGCAGCCAAACCGGCGAGCAGTACTTC	CASSQTGEQYF